A selection of T cell receptor beta chains follows, all from one sample in a study of T cell repertoires in cytomegalovirus infection. MiXCR was run by TCRdb on the reads, yielding one entry per CDR3 protein. The sample has around 450,000 distinct CDR3 sequences, about 33% seen once. The material sequenced was PBMCs. The receptors were gathered from a human donor in good health (CMV status not recorded). Some clones in this sample may be carry-over from other donors' samples. Both conserved end residues are trimmed from each CDR3.

J gene: TRBJ1-5
V gene: TRBV7-9
CDR3 protein: ASSSDRGLTKLQPQH

J gene: TRBJ1-5
V gene: TRBV12-3/TRBV12-4
CDR3 protein: ASSLRDISNQPQH

J gene: TRBJ2-2
V gene: TRBV7-3
CDR3 protein: ASSPTSGVSGELF

J gene: TRBJ1-1
V gene: TRBV7-2
CDR3 protein: ASSLVSASNEAF

J gene: TRBJ1-2
V gene: TRBV29-1
CDR3 protein: SVVDRVVGGYT

J gene: TRBJ2-7
V gene: TRBV27
CDR3 protein: ASSLRGTETYEQY

J gene: TRBJ1-6
V gene: TRBV14
CDR3 protein: ASRATGQGNSPLH

J gene: TRBJ2-3
V gene: TRBV19
CDR3 protein: ASSLTGGEVDTQY

J gene: TRBJ1-5
V gene: TRBV20-1
CDR3 protein: SANQGANQPQH

J gene: TRBJ2-7
V gene: TRBV6-1
CDR3 protein: ASSERGVGVSYEQY

J gene: TRBJ2-5
V gene: TRBV4-1
CDR3 protein: ASSQESPWETQY

J gene: TRBJ1-5
V gene: TRBV19
CDR3 protein: AISLQGTQPQH